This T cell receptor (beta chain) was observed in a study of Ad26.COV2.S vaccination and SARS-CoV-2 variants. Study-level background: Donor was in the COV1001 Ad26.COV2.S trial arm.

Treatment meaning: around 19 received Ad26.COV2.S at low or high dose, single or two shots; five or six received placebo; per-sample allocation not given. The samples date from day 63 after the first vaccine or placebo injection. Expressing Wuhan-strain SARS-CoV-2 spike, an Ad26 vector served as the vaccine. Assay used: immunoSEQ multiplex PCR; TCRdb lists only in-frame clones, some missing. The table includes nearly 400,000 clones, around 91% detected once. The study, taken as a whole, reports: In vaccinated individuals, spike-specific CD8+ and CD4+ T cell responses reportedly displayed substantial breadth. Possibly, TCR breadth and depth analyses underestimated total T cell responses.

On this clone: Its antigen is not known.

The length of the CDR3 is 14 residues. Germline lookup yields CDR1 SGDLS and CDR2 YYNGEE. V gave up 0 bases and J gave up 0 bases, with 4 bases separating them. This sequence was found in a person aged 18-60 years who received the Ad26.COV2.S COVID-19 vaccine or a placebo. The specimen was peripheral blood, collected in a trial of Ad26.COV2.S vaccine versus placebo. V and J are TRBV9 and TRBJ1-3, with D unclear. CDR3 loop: CASSVEASGNTIYF. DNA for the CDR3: TGTGCCAGCAGCGTAGAAGCCTCTGGAAACACCATATATTTT.